These T cell receptor beta chains were read from a single sample in a study of T cell responses to AZD1222 COVID-19 vaccine. The method was immunoSEQ multiplex PCR; TCRdb's version includes in-frame clones alone and lacks a portion of them. This sample has about 120,000 clones, with roughly 87% found just once. The specimen comprised peripheral blood, sampled 28 days after the second AZD1222 dose. These receptors all stem from an adult who received the AZD1222 COVID-19 vaccine. CDR3s include the opening cysteine and the closing phenylalanine or tryptophan. Fields, in order: V gene, D gene, J gene, CDR3 protein, CDR3 DNA. A D gene is named only where the DNA matches it firmly.

TRBV12-3/TRBV12-4	-	TRBJ1-3	CASSLARGNTIYF	TGTGCCAGCAGTTTAGCGCGGGGAAACACCATATATTTT
TRBV10-1	-	TRBJ1-2	CASSGTDPNPHYTF	TGCGCCAGCAGTGGAACAGACCCAAACCCACACTACACCTTC
TRBV6-2/TRBV6-3	-	TRBJ2-1	CASSYSGGDYNEQFF	TGTGCCAGCAGTTACTCCGGGGGAGATTACAATGAGCAGTTCTTC
TRBV7-2	-	TRBJ1-4	CASSLPGDYEKLFF	TGTGCCAGCAGCTTGCCCGGGGATTATGAAAAACTGTTTTTT
TRBV10-3	-	TRBJ2-3	CAISEYQRPTDTQYF	TGTGCCATCAGCGAGTACCAGAGACCCACAGATACGCAGTATTTT
TRBV6-5	TRBD2	TRBJ2-3	CASRKTSGGGHTQYF	TGTGCCAGCAGAAAGACTAGCGGGGGGGGGCATACGCAGTATTTT
TRBV18	-	TRBJ1-1	CASSPQTGEAFF	TGTGCCAGCTCACCACAGACGGGTGAAGCTTTCTTT
TRBV12-5	TRBD2	TRBJ2-3	CATGLAGTDTQYF	TGTGCCACTGGGCTAGCGGGCACAGATACGCAGTATTTT
TRBV2	-	TRBJ2-7	CASRETNIYEQYF	TGTGCCAGCAGAGAGACAAATATCTACGAGCAGTACTTC
TRBV18	TRBD1	TRBJ1-2	CASSPLGQGTNYGYTF	TGTGCCAGCTCACCTCTCGGACAGGGGACTAACTATGGCTACACCTTC
TRBV6-1	-	TRBJ1-1	CASSEAWEINTEAFF	TGTGCCAGCAGTGAAGCGTGGGAGATCAACACTGAAGCTTTCTTT
TRBV6-6	-	TRBJ1-2	CASSSRTYGYTF	TGTGCCAGCAGCTCCAGGACCTATGGCTACACCTTC
TRBV9	TRBD1	TRBJ2-2	CASSVLPRVGQGITGELFF	TGTGCCAGCAGCGTACTTCCCCGAGTGGGACAGGGGATCACCGGGGAGCTGTTTTTT
TRBV30	TRBD1	TRBJ1-2	CAWSLRGPYGYTF	TGTGCCTGGAGCCTCAGGGGGCCCTATGGCTACACCTTC
TRBV9	-	TRBJ2-7	CASSVGAGVRGRQYF	TGTGCCAGCAGCGTAGGAGCTGGGGTGCGGGGTAGGCAGTACTTC
TRBV4-1	-	TRBJ2-5	CASSQDLVGFETQYF	TGCGCCAGCAGCCAAGATCTCGTGGGATTTGAGACCCAGTACTTC
TRBV9	-	TRBJ2-2	CASSVEARRNTGELFF	TGTGCCAGCAGCGTAGAGGCTCGTCGAAACACCGGGGAGCTGTTTTTT